Included here is one T cell receptor (beta chain) sequence, with context. What it recognizes is unknown. Looked up from germline, CDR1 is MNHEY and CDR2 is SVGAGI. This CDR3 spans 14 amino acids. V was pared by 5 bases and J by 0 bases, with 2 bases of the junction left unmatched. This sample was taken from a study of cytomegalovirus exposure and HLA in healthy donors. Overall study: Among the 398 genotyped donors, 65% to 90% were placed in the Caucasian-associated ancestry cluster. Findings and caveats of the study: Sequence variants that were highly shared formed a cluster that was likely a sequencing artifact.

This PCR relied on a set of 60 Vbeta primers and 13 Jbeta primers. Assay used: immunoSEQ multiplex PCR; TCRdb lists only in-frame clones, some missing. The table lists some 150,000 clones, under 80% of them singletons, with around 3% in the top ten. The V call is TRBV6-5, the J call TRBJ1-2; 8 bases fit TRBD1. The sequence was obtained from a female donor in good health and CMV-seronegative. Sequencing was carried out using PBMCs. The CDR3 here is CASSGQGSNYGYTF. CDR3 in DNA: TGTGCCAGCAGTGGACAGGGATCTAACTATGGCTACACCTTC.